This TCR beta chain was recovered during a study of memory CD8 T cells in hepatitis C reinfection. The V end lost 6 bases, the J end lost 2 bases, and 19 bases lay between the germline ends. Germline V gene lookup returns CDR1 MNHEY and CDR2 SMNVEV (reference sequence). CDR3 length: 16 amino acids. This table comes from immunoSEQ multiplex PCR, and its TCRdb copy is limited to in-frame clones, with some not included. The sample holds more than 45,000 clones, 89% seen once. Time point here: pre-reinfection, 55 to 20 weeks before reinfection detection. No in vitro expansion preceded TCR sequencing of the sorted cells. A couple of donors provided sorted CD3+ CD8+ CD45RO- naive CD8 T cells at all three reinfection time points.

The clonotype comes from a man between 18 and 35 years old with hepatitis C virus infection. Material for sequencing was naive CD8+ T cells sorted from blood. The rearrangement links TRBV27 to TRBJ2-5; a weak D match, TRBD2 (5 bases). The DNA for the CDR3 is TGTGCCAGCAGCCCGAGACCGAGACTACCTCAAGAGACCCAGTACTTC. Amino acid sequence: CASSPRPRLPQETQYF.